Shown below are 12 T cell receptor beta chains from a single sample sequenced in a study of T-cell memory formation after mild COVID-19. MiXCR was run by TCRdb on the 5' RACE reads, yielding one entry per CDR3 protein. The sample has about 250,000 distinct CDR3 sequences; 15% are singletons. Sequenced input: PBMCs or a T cell subset sorted from them (not recorded which). Receptors were obtained from an adult woman who had mild COVID-19 (a few samples of this study predate the infection). Cell type and time point are not known.

The chain couples TRBV3-1 to TRBJ2-6; D unresolved. The germline V and J ends were trimmed by 4 bases and 0 bases, with 7 bases remaining between them. From germline, CDR1 is LGHDT and CDR2 YNNKEL (reference sequence). This CDR3 is 15 amino acids long. CDR3 protein: CASSRRSSGANVLTF. The CDR3 DNA reads TGTGCCAGCAGCCGTCGGTCCTCTGGGGCCAACGTCCTGACTTTC.

The chain couples TRBV3-1 to TRBJ1-6; unclear D gene. The V and J ends lost 3 bases and 7 bases respectively, with 7 bases between them. The CDR3 loop spans 13 amino acids. Germline V CDR1 and CDR2: LGHDT, YNNKEL (reference sequence). DNA of the CDR3: TGTGCCAGCAGCCATAACAAGAATTCACCCCTCCACTTT. Translating gives CASSHNKNSPLHF.

V is TRBV29-1 and J is TRBJ1-1; 8 bases agree with TRBD1. Unmatched junction bases numbered 15, after V lost 3 bases and J lost 0 bases. Germline CDR1 is SQVTM and CDR2 is ANQGSEA. The CDR3 has 18 amino acids. As DNA, the CDR3 is TGCAGCGTTGATATACCTAGCCGGGACAGGTCTATGAACACTGAAGCTTTCTTT. Translated, it gives CSVDIPSRDRSMNTEAFF.

The V gene is TRBV6-4, the J gene TRBJ2-5; 7 bases fit TRBD1. The CDR3 loop spans 13 amino acids. The V and J ends lost 5 bases and 5 bases, in that order; junction bases with no gene match: 5. Germline values: CDR1 MRHNA, CDR2 SNTAGT. CDR3 bases: TGTGCCAGCAGTCGACAGGGCTGGGAGACCCAGTACTTC. As protein: CASSRQGWETQYF.

This chain links TRBV5-1 with TRBJ2-2; a possible D gene is TRBD1 (6 bases). Germline CDR1 SGHRS, CDR2 YFSETQ. The CDR3 spans 14 residues. Trimming cost V 5 bases and J 4 bases, with 12 bases left between them. CDR3 protein: CASRNRESTGELFF. In DNA, the CDR3 is TGCGCCAGCAGAAACAGGGAGAGCACCGGGGAGCTGTTTTTT.

A few counts support this clonotype. The rearrangement joins TRBV4-1 to TRBJ1-4; D gene uncertain. The CDR3 has 16 amino acids. Germline V lookup: CDR1 MGHRA, CDR2 YSYEKL. Deletions cut 0 bases from V and 0 bases from J, with 8 bases between. CDR3 bases: TGCGCCAGCAGCCAAGACAGCCGTACAACTAATGAAAAACTGTTTTTT. It is translated as CASSQDSRTTNEKLFF.

The V gene is TRBV27, the J gene TRBJ1-5; TRBD1 agrees at 7 bases. V was clipped by 6 bases and J by 2 bases; unmatched bases: 10. The CDR3 has 16 amino acids. Germline V lookup: CDR1 MNHEY, CDR2 SMNVEV (reference sequence). This CDR3 is CASRRGGAEGNQPQHF. For the CDR3, the DNA is TGTGCCAGCAGGAGAGGGGGCGCAGAGGGCAATCAGCCCCAGCATTTT.

The V and J genes are TRBV7-2 and TRBJ2-5; weak D call: TRBD1 (7 bases). This CDR3 spans 14 amino acids. Per germline, CDR1 SGHTA and CDR2 FQGNSA. V was cut by 4 bases and J by 1 base, with 10 bases left in between. The CDR3 reads CASSWGDSQETQYF. The DNA of the CDR3 is TGTGCCAGCAGCTGGGGGGACAGCCAAGAGACCCAGTACTTC.

The chain recombines TRBV5-1 with TRBJ2-7; TRBD1 matches at 11 bases. This CDR3 region has 15 residues. In germline, CDR1 is SGHRS, CDR2 YFSETQ. V shed 5 bases, J shed 2 bases, and the junction held 6 bases outside the gene matches. The CDR3 region has the DNA TGCGCCAGCAGAACCGGGACAGGGGGGGCCTACGAGCAGTACTTC. Protein product: CASRTGTGGAYEQYF.

This clonotype was recorded many times. The J gene is TRBJ2-5, the V gene TRBV4-2, with 7 bases that match TRBD1. Germline V lookup: CDR1 LGHNA, CDR2 YNFKEQ. CDR3 size: 16 residues. V shed 2 bases and J 0 bases; nucleotides not matched to a gene: 6. CDR3 sequence reads: CASSQPGTANQETQYF. The CDR3 DNA reads as TGTGCCAGCAGCCAACCCGGGACAGCGAACCAAGAGACCCAGTACTTC.

This clonotype was observed many times. This chain links TRBV3-1 with TRBJ2-7; D might be TRBD1 (6 bases). The CDR3 extends over 14 amino acids. Germline CDR1 LGHDT, CDR2 YNNKEL (reference sequence). Trimming pared 5 bases from V and 2 bases from J, leaving 13 bases between. The CDR3, as DNA: TGTGCCAGCAGCACCCTGTCAGGGGCCTACGAGCAGTACTTC. As protein: CASSTLSGAYEQYF.

The V call is TRBV15, the J call TRBJ2-1, with D possibly being TRBD2 (5 bases). The germline CDR1 and CDR2 sequences are LNHNV and YYDKDF (reference sequence). This CDR3 is 14 amino acids long. The V end was cut by 4 bases, the J end by 5 bases, with 12 bases between. In DNA, the CDR3 is TGTGCCACCAGCAAGGAGGTCAGCGACAATGAGCAGTTCTTC. Protein: CATSKEVSDNEQFF. The full variable domain, in which reference TRBV15 and TRBJ2-1 provide the parts outside the CDR3, is DAMVIQNPRYQVTQFGKPVTLSCSQTLNHNVMYWYQQKSSQAPKLLFHYYDKDFNNEADTPDNFQSRRPNTSFCFLDIRSPGLGDTAMYLCATSKEVSDNEQFFGPGTRLTVL.